Shown below are 27 T cell receptor beta chains from a single sample sequenced in a study of cytomegalovirus exposure and HLA in healthy donors. With 60 Vbeta and 13 Jbeta primers, the PCR was carried out. Method: immunoSEQ multiplex PCR; TCRdb's copy keeps in-frame clones and lacks some. The table records some 90,000 clones, roughly 81% of them present only once. The sequencing sample was made of PBMCs. The source of these receptors is a man between 35 and 55 years old in good health and CMV-seronegative.

The genes are TRBV11-2 and TRBJ2-1; D is ambiguous. Deletions cut 3 bases from V and 5 bases from J, with 8 bases between. Germline assignment: CDR1 SGHAT and CDR2 FQNNGV. The CDR3 consists of 13 residues. The CDR3 nucleotides are TGTGCCAGCAGCTTCACTCCACACAATGAGCAGTTCTTC. This gives the protein CASSFTPHNEQFF.

The chain joins TRBV30 to TRBJ2-5; no clear D gene. The end of the DNA fits TRBJ2-7 better, so the J call may be wrong. Per germline, CDR1 GTSNPN and CDR2 SVGIG (reference sequence). The length of the CDR3 is 13 residues. The CDR3 nucleotides are TGTGCCTGGCTAAGGCCAGGATTTTACGAGCAGTACTTC. This codes for CAWLRPGFYEQYF.

The CDR3 nucleotides are TGTGCCAGCAGCTTACTCAGCAACTACCCCTTTGGACCCCTCCACTTT. Amino acid sequence: CASSLLSNYPFGPLHF. The V gene is TRBV5-5, the J gene TRBJ1-6, with no clear D. Germline V gene sequence: CDR1 SGHKS, CDR2 YYEKEE (reference sequence). V dropped 2 bases and J dropped 12 bases, with 21 bases sitting between them. The CDR3 extends over 16 amino acids.

V gene TRBV5-6 combines with J gene TRBJ2-5; tentative D call: TRBD2 (6 bases). V gave up 4 bases and J gave up 5 bases, with 12 bases separating them. Germline V gene sequence: CDR1 SGHDT, CDR2 YYEEEE. The CDR3 totals 13 residues. CDR3 nucleotides: TGTGCCAGCAGCCGGGACTTTGGGGAGACCCAGTACTTC. The encoded protein is CASSRDFGETQYF.

The chain's CDR3 is CAIRGTVNTEAFF. The CDR3 nucleotides are TGTGCCATCAGGGGCACGGTGAACACTGAAGCTTTCTTT. V is TRBV10-3 and J is TRBJ1-1; D is ambiguous. The CDR3 sequence is 13 residues long. The germline V and J ends were trimmed by 6 bases and 0 bases, with 8 bases remaining between them. Looked up from germline, CDR1 is ENHRY and CDR2 is SYGVKD.

The rearrangement links TRBV7-2 to TRBJ2-2; 11 bases line up with TRBD2. The length of the CDR3 is 16 residues. Unmatched junction bases numbered 6, after V lost 3 bases and J lost 6 bases. CDR1 is SGHTA and CDR2 is FQGNSA in the germline V gene. CDR3 in DNA: TGTGCCAGCAGCTTTCTAGCGGGGGGTGGGGCCGGGGAGCTGTTTTTT. Translation gives CASSFLAGGGAGELFF.

The chain recombines TRBV27 with TRBJ1-2; D is possibly TRBD1 (5 bases). V lost 6 bases, J lost 3 bases, and 14 bases lay in between. This CDR3 comprises 14 residues. From germline, CDR1 is MNHEY and CDR2 SMNVEV (reference sequence). CDR3 coding DNA: TGTGCCAGCAGATCCCCGGGAGGGGACTATGGCTACACCTTC. Translated, it gives CASRSPGGDYGYTF.

The J gene is TRBJ2-7, the V gene TRBV18; possibly TRBD1 for D (6 bases). The CDR3 runs 14 residues. V lost 2 bases and J 3 bases, leaving 11 bases between the germline ends. CDR1 KGHSH and CDR2 LQKENI come from the germline V gene. CDR3 residues: CASSPGTTNYEQYF. In DNA form, the CDR3 reads TGTGCCAGCTCACCAGGGACAACGAACTACGAGCAGTACTTC.

J is TRBJ1-2 and V is TRBV5-6, with D possibly TRBD1 on 5 matching bases. V lost 2 bases, J lost 1 base, and 12 bases lay in between. CDR1 and CDR2 (germline): SGHDT, YYEEEE. The CDR3 is made up of 15 amino acids. CDR3 sequence reads: CASSLSGRYNYGYTF. The CDR3 nucleotides read TGTGCCAGCAGCTTATCAGGGCGATATAACTATGGCTACACCTTC.

This sequence joins TRBV7-6 and TRBJ1-2; 12 nucleotides line up with TRBD1. The germline V gene encodes CDR1 SGHVS and CDR2 FNYEAQ. The CDR3 is 19 amino acids. V lost 1 base to trimming and J lost 2 bases; unmatched junction nucleotides: 11. CDR3 DNA: TGTGCCAGCAGCTTAGTCGGTCGGGACAGGGGGCTTTTCAACTATGGCTACACCTTC. This translates into CASSLVGRDRGLFNYGYTF.

This chain connects TRBV5-1 to TRBJ1-1; the D gene is possibly TRBD1 (6 bases). V lost 4 bases and J 1 base, leaving 11 bases between the germline ends. The CDR3 runs 14 residues. Germline CDR1 and CDR2: SGHRS and YFSETQ. As DNA, the CDR3 is TGCGCCAGCAGCCAAAGGACAGCGAACACTGAAGCTTTCTTT. Residues: CASSQRTANTEAFF.

V usage is TRBV28 and J usage is TRBJ1-1; no reliable D call. CDR3 length equals 13 residues. V lost 3 bases and J 4 bases, leaving 9 bases between the germline ends. Germline values: CDR1 MDHEN, CDR2 SYDVKM. For the CDR3, the DNA is TGTGCCAGCAGTTTTTGGGCGCGCACTGAAGCTTTCTTT. This gives the protein CASSFWARTEAFF.

V is TRBV5-1 and J is TRBJ2-4; 9 bases are shared with TRBD2. V lost 0 bases to trimming and J lost 9 bases; unmatched junction nucleotides: 10. This CDR3 contains 16 residues. CDR1 and CDR2 (germline): SGHRS, YFSETQ. The DNA for the CDR3 is TGCGCCAGCAGCTTGGACGGCGGGGGGGCCCTCTCCATTCAGTACTTC. It encodes CASSLDGGGALSIQYF.

This chain links TRBV10-2 with TRBJ2-7; 8 nucleotides align to TRBD1. Germline V gene data show CDR1 as WSHSY and CDR2 as SAAADI. J lost 5 bases, V lost 10 bases, and 10 bases had no gene match. The length of the CDR3 is 13 residues. The CDR3 is CATLDREIHEQYF. In DNA form, the CDR3 reads TGCGCCACGTTGGACAGGGAGATCCACGAGCAGTACTTC.

The chain links TRBV7-9 to TRBJ2-2, with 12 nucleotides matching TRBD2. The germline V gene has CDR1 SEHNR and CDR2 FQNEAQ (reference sequence). This CDR3 spans 16 amino acids. V was clipped by 6 bases and J by 6 bases; unmatched bases: 8. CDR3 residues: CASRRRGLAGPGELFF. CDR3 bases: TGTGCCAGCAGGCGCCGGGGACTAGCGGGTCCCGGGGAGCTGTTTTTT.

This clone appeared a single time. In nucleotides, the CDR3 is TGTGCCACACGAGGGGCGGGGGGGTCCAATGAGCAGTTCTTC. Its translation is CATRGAGGSNEQFF. The chain joins TRBV6-6 to TRBJ2-1; 9 nucleotides line up with TRBD2. Germline V gene data show CDR1 as MNHNY and CDR2 as SVGAGI (reference sequence). Trimming removed 10 bases from V and 6 bases from J; junction bases left unmatched: 10. CDR3 length: 14 amino acids.

The chain joins TRBV5-1 to TRBJ2-3, with D possibly TRBD2 on 6 matching bases. Germline CDR1 SGHRS, CDR2 YFSETQ. CDR3 length equals 15 residues. Deletions cut 4 bases from V and 2 bases from J, with 14 bases between. CDR3 in amino acids: CASSRDSGATDTQYF. CDR3 DNA: TGCGCCAGCAGCAGGGACTCCGGGGCCACAGATACGCAGTATTTT.

This clone has just a few counts. The genes are TRBV6-4 and TRBJ1-5, with D possibly matching TRBD1 (5 bases). CDR3 length: 13 residues. Germline-derived CDR1 and CDR2 are MRHNA and SNTAGT. V dropped 0 bases and J dropped 9 bases, with 9 bases sitting between them. CDR3: CASSDSWGAPQHF. CDR3 in DNA: TGTGCCAGCAGTGACTCATGGGGCGCGCCCCAGCATTTT.

This chain joins TRBV19 and TRBJ2-7; D is ambiguous. The CDR3 sequence is 14 residues long. CDR1 and CDR2 from the germline V gene are LNHDA and SQIVND (reference sequence). The V and J ends lost 8 bases and 0 bases respectively, with 14 bases between them. CDR3 in amino acids: CASSKSTNSYEQYF. CDR3 DNA sequence: TGTGCCAGTTCTAAGAGCACTAACTCCTACGAGCAGTACTTC.

The chain uses TRBV20-1 and TRBJ1-5; D unclear. This CDR3 comprises 11 residues. Germline V gene data show CDR1 as DFQATT and CDR2 as SNEGSKA (reference sequence). The V gene lost 6 bases and the J gene lost 11 bases, with 14 bases spanning the gap. CDR3 DNA sequence: TGCAGTGCCGCGGGGAAATGGACCCAGCATTTT. Its translation: CSAAGKWTQHF.

This chain connects TRBV19 to TRBJ2-1; a weak D match, TRBD1 (6 bases). Germline lookup yields CDR1 LNHDA and CDR2 SQIVND (reference sequence). Trimming stripped 3 bases from V and 3 bases from J, with 15 bases between. The CDR3 totals 16 residues. The DNA of the CDR3 is TGTGCCAGTAGTATTGAGAAGGGGGATTTCTACAATGAGCAGTTCTTC. Amino acids: CASSIEKGDFYNEQFF.

CDR3 bases: TGCAGCGTTGACCCGGCACGCACCCGGGAGACTGGCTACACCTTC. Encoded protein: CSVDPARTRETGYTF. The chain couples TRBV29-1 to TRBJ1-2, with D unresolved. CDR3 length: 15 amino acids. Germline assignment: CDR1 SQVTM and CDR2 ANQGSEA. Between the trimmed V and J ends, which lost 3 bases and 7 bases, there was a span of 21 bases.

The rearrangement links TRBV27 to TRBJ1-1, with 9 bases aligning to TRBD1. Per the germline V gene, CDR1 is MNHEY and CDR2 is SMNVEV (reference sequence). The CDR3 is 16 residues long. V lost 2 bases and J lost 1; bases outside the gene matches: 5. CDR3 in DNA: TGTGCCAGCAGTTTAGTCCCGGGACAGGGGAACACTGAAGCTTTCTTT. Translated: CASSLVPGQGNTEAFF.

The chain recombines TRBV28 with TRBJ2-7, with D perhaps matching TRBD2 (5 bases). From germline, CDR1 is MDHEN and CDR2 SYDVKM. The V end lost 5 bases, the J end lost 6 bases, and 17 bases lay between the germline ends. The CDR3 loop spans 14 amino acids. The CDR3 reads CASSIRPGIIEQYF. CDR3 sequence (DNA): TGTGCCAGCAGTATTCGGCCGGGGATCATCGAGCAGTACTTC.

The CDR3 nucleotides read TGTGCCAGCTCCCTGGGGACAGGAGGTTTTGGAAACACCATATATTTT. Protein sequence: CASSLGTGGFGNTIYF. The J gene is TRBJ1-3, the V gene TRBV18; 8 bases are a match to TRBD1. The germline V gene encodes CDR1 KGHSH and CDR2 LQKENI. The J segment lost 3 bases and the V segment lost 6 bases, leaving 10 bases of the junction unmatched. The CDR3 runs 16 residues.

This chain uses TRBV7-9 with TRBJ2-2; 11 bases align to TRBD1. This CDR3 comprises 17 residues. V dropped 5 bases and J dropped 4; count of bases not matched to a gene: 9. Germline CDR1 and CDR2: SEHNR and FQNEAQ (reference sequence). The CDR3 coding sequence is TGTGCCAGCAGCCGACAAGGACAGGGGGCGGTCACCGGGGAGCTGTTTTTT. Translating gives CASSRQGQGAVTGELFF.

This clone was recorded once. This chain joins TRBV28 and TRBJ1-6; D is unclear. CDR1 is MDHEN and CDR2 is SYDVKM in the germline V gene. The CDR3 contains 11 residues. The V end lost 7 bases, the J end lost 7 bases, and 5 bases lay between the germline ends. CDR3 region: CASNRNSPLHF. CDR3 sequence (DNA): TGTGCCAGCAATAGAAATTCACCCCTCCACTTT.